This T cell receptor beta chain was obtained from a study of blood T cell repertoires in COVID-19. Study background: The United States, Italy and Spain were the sources of the acute and convalescent COVID-19 samples. The cDNA or gDNA used as material had been derived from T cells, B-cell-depleted T cells, or PBMCs.

The CDR3 is 19 residues long. Trimming at V came to 0 bases and at J to 5 bases, leaving 14 bases not matched to a gene. The V gene's germline CDR1 is LGHDT and CDR2 YNNKEL (reference sequence). In the original workflow: Estimates of nucleated cell counts were drawn from the amplification of reference gene primers. Here immunoSEQ multiplex PCR was the method, and the copy in TCRdb shows in-frame clones only, minus some. That table is the source of V, J and clone size, and D and trimming were worked out from the DNA. The sample records fewer than 250,000 clones, around 80% being singletons. The receptor comes from a woman aged 80 or over with acute or convalescent COVID-19. The chain employs TRBV3-1 (or the pseudogene TRBV3-2) and TRBJ1-4, with 8 bases matching TRBD1. Sample: peripheral blood. The CDR3, as DNA: TGTGCCAGCAGCCAAGAGCTCTCATCCTCGGACAGGGCGAATGAAAAACTGTTTTTT. Translating it yields CASSQELSSSDRANEKLFF.